Below are 27 T cell receptor beta chains sequenced from a single sample in a study of cytomegalovirus exposure and HLA in healthy donors. A multiplex PCR was run with 60 Vbeta primers and 13 Jbeta primers. Here immunoSEQ multiplex PCR was the method, and the copy in TCRdb shows in-frame clones only, minus some. This repertoire shows some 60,000 clones, 65% to 90% found once; its top ten account for about 1.6%. Material for sequencing was PBMCs. The origin of the receptors is a human donor in good health.

V gene TRBV19 combines with J gene TRBJ2-3; 9 nucleotides match TRBD1. From germline, CDR1 is LNHDA and CDR2 SQIVND (reference sequence). J was trimmed by 2 bases and V by 9 bases; bases with no gene match: 9. CDR3 length: 15 residues. As DNA, the CDR3 is TGTGCCAGCGGACAGGGGAGGGGGCCCACAGATACGCAGTATTTT. Its protein product is CASGQGRGPTDTQYF.

The rearrangement uses TRBV7-6 and TRBJ2-5; 8 bases align to TRBD1. The J segment lost 1 base and the V segment lost 1 base, leaving 11 bases of the junction unmatched. In germline, CDR1 is SGHVS, CDR2 FNYEAQ. The CDR3 is made up of 18 amino acids. The CDR3: CASSLVWAGTGSQETQYF. DNA of the CDR3: TGTGCCAGCAGCTTAGTCTGGGCTGGGACAGGAAGCCAAGAGACCCAGTACTTC.

The chain couples TRBV7-2 to TRBJ2-5; possible D gene TRBD2, 6 bases. The CDR3 extends over 14 amino acids. V was shortened by 2 bases and J by 4 bases, with 11 bases between the two germline ends. In germline, CDR1 is SGHTA, CDR2 FQGNSA. The CDR3 protein is CASSLLAGRETQYF. The CDR3 DNA reads as TGTGCCAGCAGCTTACTGGCGGGAAGAGAGACCCAGTACTTC.

For this clone: The same CDR3 is also encoded by other DNA sequences in this sample. The rearrangement uses TRBV28 and TRBJ2-7; 7 nucleotides align to TRBD1. The germline V gene encodes CDR1 MDHEN and CDR2 SYDVKM. With 7 bases clipped from V and 0 bases from J, the junction kept 6 bases outside the gene matches. The CDR3 runs to 14 residues. The CDR3 protein is CASKGARSSYEQYF. The DNA for the CDR3 is TGTGCCAGCAAGGGGGCTAGGAGCTCCTACGAGCAGTACTTC.

The gene calls are TRBV28 and TRBJ1-4; TRBD1 matches at 7 bases. Germline CDR1 and CDR2: MDHEN and SYDVKM. The CDR3 spans 14 residues. J gave up 8 bases and V 2 bases, and 5 bases lay outside the gene matches. CDR3 loop: CASSLRQGGEKLFF. CDR3 nucleotide sequence: TGTGCCAGCAGTTTACGCCAAGGGGGCGAAAAACTGTTTTTT.

This clone occurred once. V usage is TRBV2 and J usage is TRBJ1-1; 7 positions agree with TRBD1. The V gene end was trimmed by 5 bases and the J gene end by 12 bases; junction bases not matched to a gene: 9. The CDR3 spans 12 residues. Looked up from germline, CDR1 is SNHLY and CDR2 is FYNNEI. The CDR3 protein is CASSYTRDSTFF. The CDR3 DNA is TGTGCCAGCAGTTACACCCGGGACAGTACTTTCTTT.

The chain recombines TRBV2 with TRBJ2-7; 8 nucleotides match TRBD1. Trimming took 2 bases from V and 3 from J; bases not matched to a gene: 3. The length of the CDR3 is 14 residues. Per germline, CDR1 SNHLY and CDR2 FYNNEI. CDR3: CASSEQGADYEQYF. In nucleotides, the CDR3 is TGTGCCAGCAGTGAACAGGGGGCCGACTACGAGCAGTACTTC. The variable domain in full, completed from reference TRBV2 and TRBJ2-7, reads EPEVTQTPSHQVTQMGQEVILRCVPISNHLYFYWYRQILGQKVEFLVSFYNNEISEKSEIFDDQFSVERPDGSNFTLKIRSTKLEDSAMYFCASSEQGADYEQYFGPGTRLTVT.

The chain joins TRBV2 to TRBJ1-1, with TRBD1 as a possible D gene (5 bases). Germline V CDR1 and CDR2: SNHLY, FYNNEI. The V gene lost 5 bases and the J gene lost 4 bases, with 11 bases spanning the gap. CDR3 size: 13 residues. The CDR3 loop is CASSQGSSTEAFF. The CDR3 DNA reads TGTGCCAGCAGTCAGGGTTCGAGCACTGAAGCTTTCTTT.

This chain joins TRBV10-3 and TRBJ2-4; 7 bases align to TRBD1. Per germline, CDR1 ENHRY and CDR2 SYGVKD. V dropped 10 bases and J dropped 8; count of bases not matched to a gene: 8. The CDR3 is made up of 12 amino acids. This CDR3 reads CATQGDRDIQYF. In DNA form, the CDR3 reads TGTGCCACCCAGGGGGATAGGGACATTCAGTACTTC.

This sequence joins TRBV9 and TRBJ2-2; TRBD2 matches at 9 bases. Unmatched junction bases numbered 10, after V lost 4 bases and J lost 6 bases. The germline V gene encodes CDR1 SGDLS and CDR2 YYNGEE. The CDR3 consists of 16 residues. Here the CDR3 DNA reads TGTGCCAGCAGCCCCGGGACTAGCCTTCACCCCGGGGAGCTGTTTTTT. It yields the protein CASSPGTSLHPGELFF.

V is TRBV28 and J is TRBJ1-2; unclear D gene. CDR1 and CDR2 (germline): MDHEN, SYDVKM. Trimming took 3 bases from V and 6 from J, leaving 14 bases between them. The CDR3 has 14 residues. The DNA for the CDR3 is TGTGCCAGCAGTTTTCCTCCCGCGGGAGATGGCTACACCTTC. It encodes CASSFPPAGDGYTF.

The chain couples TRBV7-9 to TRBJ1-1; D call uncertain. The CDR3 covers 13 residues. Deletions cut 5 bases from V and 1 base from J, with 8 bases between. Looked up from germline, CDR1 is SEHNR and CDR2 is FQNEAQ (reference sequence). Here the CDR3 reads CASSQQQNTEAFF. CDR3 in DNA: TGTGCCAGCAGCCAACAGCAGAACACTGAAGCTTTCTTT.

The CDR3 sequence: CAGGSSGNTIYF. CDR3 bases: TGTGCCGGGGGGAGCTCTGGAAACACCATATATTTT. The genes are TRBV10-3 and TRBJ1-3; a possible D gene is TRBD1 (5 bases). The CDR3 spans 12 residues. Trimming pared 11 bases from V and 0 bases from J, leaving 8 bases between. The germline gives CDR1 ENHRY, CDR2 SYGVKD.

This clone appeared a few times. This chain links TRBV9 with TRBJ2-5; D may be TRBD2 (5 bases). The V and J ends lost 0 bases and 2 bases respectively, with 5 bases between them. Germline assignment: CDR1 SGDLS and CDR2 YYNGEE. The CDR3 is 13 amino acids. CDR3 sequence (DNA): TGTGCCAGCAGCGTAGGAGGGCAAGAGACCCAGTACTTC. Translation: CASSVGGQETQYF.

The genes are TRBV19 and TRBJ1-4, with a possible D match to TRBD1 (6 bases). The germline gives CDR1 LNHDA, CDR2 SQIVND (reference sequence). V was pared by 4 bases and J by 7 bases, with 16 bases between. This CDR3 has 15 amino acids. The CDR3 loop reads CASSTNRAGGEKLFF. CDR3 nucleotide sequence: TGTGCCAGTAGTACCAACAGGGCCGGAGGTGAAAAACTGTTTTTT.

The chain employs TRBV18 and TRBJ2-1, with D possibly TRBD2 on 6 matching bases. The V gene lost 3 bases and the J gene lost 8 bases, with 11 bases spanning the gap. CDR1 and CDR2 from the germline V gene are KGHSH and LQKENI. There are 13 residues in the CDR3. CDR3 amino acids: CASSPGGRDEQFF. For the CDR3, the DNA is TGTGCCAGCTCACCCGGGGGTCGGGATGAGCAGTTCTTC.

The rearrangement uses TRBV7-2 and TRBJ1-1; D is ambiguous. Germline assignment: CDR1 SGHTA and CDR2 FQGNSA. This CDR3 is built from 13 residues. Trimming pared 4 bases from V and 10 bases from J, leaving 16 bases between. CDR3: CASSSGGAGGAFF. CDR3 in DNA: TGTGCCAGCAGCTCGGGAGGTGCGGGAGGAGCTTTCTTT.

This clone is a singleton in its sample. This sequence joins TRBV6-4 and TRBJ2-1; 8 bases are a match to TRBD2. CDR1 is MRHNA and CDR2 is SNTAGT in the germline V gene. Losses at the gene ends were 0 bases for V and 6 bases for J; bases not matched to a gene: 4. This CDR3 contains 15 residues. The CDR3 DNA is TGTGCCAGCAGTGACTCGGAAAGCGGGGGCAATGAGCAGTTCTTC. Protein sequence: CASSDSESGGNEQFF.

This clone was recorded only once. The V call is TRBV27, the J call TRBJ2-5, with D possibly matching TRBD1 (6 bases). Germline loops: CDR1 MNHEY, CDR2 SMNVEV (reference sequence). The CDR3 contains 18 residues. The germline V and J ends were trimmed by 1 base and 3 bases, with 21 bases remaining between them. CDR3 coding DNA: TGTGCCAGCAGTTTATATTCAGCCGTCGGACAGAAAGAAGAGACCCAGTACTTC. Translation: CASSLYSAVGQKEETQYF.

The CDR3 DNA follows: TGTGCTAGTGGTCCCGGGACAGTCCCCTACAATGAGCAGTTCTTC. Translated: CASGPGTVPYNEQFF. This chain uses TRBV12-5 with TRBJ2-1, with 7 positions matching TRBD1. The CDR3 extends over 15 amino acids. Trimming cost V 5 bases and J 2 bases; bases outside gene matches: 6. The germline V gene has CDR1 LGHNT and CDR2 FRNRAP.

V usage is TRBV19 and J usage is TRBJ1-5, with a weak D call TRBD1 (5 bases). V was cut by 3 bases and J by 6 bases, with 15 bases left in between. CDR3 length: 15 amino acids. The germline V gene has CDR1 LNHDA and CDR2 SQIVND (reference sequence). The CDR3 region has the DNA TGTGCCAGTAGTATCGTCCCAGGGCTGGGTCAGCCCCAGCATTTT. Protein sequence: CASSIVPGLGQPQHF. The full variable domain, its missing parts supplied by reference TRBV19 and TRBJ1-5, is DGGITQSPKYLFRKEGQNVTLSCEQNLNHDAMYWYRQDPGQGLRLIYYSQIVNDFQKGDIAEGYSVSREKKESFPLTVTSAQKNPTAFYLCASSIVPGLGQPQHFGDGTRLSIL.

The V call is TRBV9, the J call TRBJ2-4, with D tentatively TRBD2 (5 bases). There are 15 residues in the CDR3. Trimming removed 2 bases at V and 1 base at J, with 10 bases between. CDR1 SGDLS and CDR2 YYNGEE come from the germline V gene. The CDR3 spells CASSVATGAKNIQYF. For the CDR3, the DNA is TGTGCCAGCAGCGTGGCGACGGGGGCCAAAAACATTCAGTACTTC.

The CDR3 DNA is TGCGCCAGAAAAAAATTAGCCCGGACAGGGGAAGAAGAGACCCAGTACTTC. Translating it yields CARKKLARTGEEETQYF. The chain carries TRBV10-1 and TRBJ2-5, with 9 bases identical to TRBD1. This CDR3 region has 17 residues. Trimming cost V 9 bases and J 3 bases; bases outside gene matches: 17. Germline V gene lookup returns CDR1 WNHNN and CDR2 SYGVQD (reference sequence).

The V and J genes are TRBV7-6 and TRBJ2-1; D gene ambiguous. Trimming removed 2 bases at V and 2 bases at J, with 7 bases between. The V gene's germline CDR1 is SGHVS and CDR2 FNYEAQ. The CDR3 runs 14 residues. In nucleotides, the CDR3 is TGTGCCAGCAGCTTATTATTAGCCTACAATGAGCAGTTCTTC. Protein product: CASSLLLAYNEQFF.

This chain links TRBV9 with TRBJ2-1, with 7 positions matching TRBD1. The CDR3 runs to 14 residues. Germline V gene lookup returns CDR1 SGDLS and CDR2 YYNGEE. V shed 4 bases and J 6 bases; nucleotides not matched to a gene: 7. CDR3 nucleotide sequence: TGTGCCAGCAGCACTCAAGGACAGGTCAATGAGCAGTTCTTC. Its protein is CASSTQGQVNEQFF.

This clone came up once. The rearrangement joins TRBV7-9 to TRBJ2-3; tentative D call: TRBD1 (5 bases). The CDR3 runs to 15 residues. CDR1 is SEHNR and CDR2 is FQNEAQ in the germline V gene (reference sequence). Trimming took off 5 bases at V and 3 bases at J, with 15 bases between the two ends. CDR3 in amino acids: CASSHLGRDTDTQYF. The CDR3 nucleotides are TGTGCCAGCAGCCACCTTGGCAGGGATACAGATACGCAGTATTTT.

The chain employs TRBV18 and TRBJ2-1; D may correspond to TRBD1 or TRBD2 (6 bases each). Trimming took 6 bases from V and 0 from J, leaving 15 bases between them. The CDR3 loop spans 16 amino acids. The germline V gene has CDR1 KGHSH and CDR2 LQKENI. The CDR3 reads CASSPGEASSYNEQFF. The DNA for the CDR3 is TGTGCCAGCTCCCCAGGGGAGGCGAGCTCCTACAATGAGCAGTTCTTC.